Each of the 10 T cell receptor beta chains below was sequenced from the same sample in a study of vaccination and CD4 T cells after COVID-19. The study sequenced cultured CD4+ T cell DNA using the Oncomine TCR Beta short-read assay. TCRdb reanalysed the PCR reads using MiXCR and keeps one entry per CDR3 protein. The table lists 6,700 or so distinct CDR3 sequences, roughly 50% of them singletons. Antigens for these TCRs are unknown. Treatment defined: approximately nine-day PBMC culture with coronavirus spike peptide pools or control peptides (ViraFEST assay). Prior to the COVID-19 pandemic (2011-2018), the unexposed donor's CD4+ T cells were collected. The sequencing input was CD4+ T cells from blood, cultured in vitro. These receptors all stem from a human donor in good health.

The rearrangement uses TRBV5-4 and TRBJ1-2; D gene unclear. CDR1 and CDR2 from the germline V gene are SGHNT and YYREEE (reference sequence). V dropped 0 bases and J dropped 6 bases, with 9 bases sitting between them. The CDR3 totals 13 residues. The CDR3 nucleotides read TGTGCCAGCAGCTTGGGTGCGGATGATGGCTACACCTTC. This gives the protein CASSLGADDGYTF.

CDR3 residues: CASSSPGIGVNSPLHF. The DNA of the CDR3 is TGTGCCAGCAGCTCCCCCGGGATCGGGGTTAATTCACCCCTCCACTTT. The chain employs TRBV28 and TRBJ1-6; no clear D gene. This CDR3 is built from 16 residues. V lost 6 bases, J lost 6 bases, and 18 bases lay in between. CDR1 is MDHEN, CDR2 SYDVKM, per germline. Filled out from reference TRBV28 and TRBJ1-6, the complete variable domain reads DVKVTQSSRYLVKRTGEKVFLECVQDMDHENMFWYRQDPGLGLRLIYFSYDVKMKEKGDIPEGYSVSREKKERFSLILESASTNQTSMYLCASSSPGIGVNSPLHFGNGTRLTVT.

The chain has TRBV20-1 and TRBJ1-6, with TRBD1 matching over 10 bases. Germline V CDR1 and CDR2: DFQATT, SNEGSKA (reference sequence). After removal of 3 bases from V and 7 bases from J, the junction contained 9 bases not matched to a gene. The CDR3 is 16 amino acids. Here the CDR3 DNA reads TGCAGTGCTAGTAGGTTAGCGGGACAGGGGAATTCACCCCTCCACTTT. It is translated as CSASRLAGQGNSPLHF.

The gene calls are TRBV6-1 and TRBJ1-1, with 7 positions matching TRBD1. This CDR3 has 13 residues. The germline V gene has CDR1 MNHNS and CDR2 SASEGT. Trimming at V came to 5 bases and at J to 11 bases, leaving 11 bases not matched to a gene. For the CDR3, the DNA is TGTGCCAGCAGTACGTTCCCGGGACAGATCGCTTTCTTT. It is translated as CASSTFPGQIAFF.

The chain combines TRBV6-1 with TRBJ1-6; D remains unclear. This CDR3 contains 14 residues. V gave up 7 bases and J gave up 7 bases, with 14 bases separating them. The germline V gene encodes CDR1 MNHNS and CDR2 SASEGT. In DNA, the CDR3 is TGTGCCAGCACTAGAAAGGCCTTAAATTCACCCCTCCACTTT. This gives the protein CASTRKALNSPLHF.

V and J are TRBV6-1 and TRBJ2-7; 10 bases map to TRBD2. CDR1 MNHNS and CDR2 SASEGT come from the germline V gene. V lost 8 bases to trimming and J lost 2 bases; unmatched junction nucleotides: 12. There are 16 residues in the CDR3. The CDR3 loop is CASGRFQLAGTYEQYF. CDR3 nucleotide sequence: TGTGCCAGCGGCAGGTTCCAACTAGCGGGAACCTACGAGCAGTACTTC.

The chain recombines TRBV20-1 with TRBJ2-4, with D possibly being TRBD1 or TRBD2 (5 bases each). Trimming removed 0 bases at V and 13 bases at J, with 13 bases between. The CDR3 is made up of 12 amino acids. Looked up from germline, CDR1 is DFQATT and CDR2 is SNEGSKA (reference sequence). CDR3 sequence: CSARDLMGVQYF. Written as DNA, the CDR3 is TGCAGTGCTAGAGATCTTATGGGGGTCCAGTACTTC.

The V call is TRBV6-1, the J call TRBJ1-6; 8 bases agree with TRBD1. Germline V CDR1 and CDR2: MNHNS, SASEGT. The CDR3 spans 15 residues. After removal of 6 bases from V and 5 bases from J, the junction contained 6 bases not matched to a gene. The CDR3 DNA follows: TGTGCCAGCAGCCCCCAGGGGGCGGATAATTCACCCCTCCACTTT. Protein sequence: CASSPQGADNSPLHF.

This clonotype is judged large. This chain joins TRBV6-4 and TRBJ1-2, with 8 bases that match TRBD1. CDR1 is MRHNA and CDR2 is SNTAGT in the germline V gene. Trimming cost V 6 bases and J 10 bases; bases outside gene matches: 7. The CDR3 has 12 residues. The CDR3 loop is CASRRETGAYTF. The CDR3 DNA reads TGTGCCAGCAGGAGGGAGACAGGGGCCTACACCTTC.

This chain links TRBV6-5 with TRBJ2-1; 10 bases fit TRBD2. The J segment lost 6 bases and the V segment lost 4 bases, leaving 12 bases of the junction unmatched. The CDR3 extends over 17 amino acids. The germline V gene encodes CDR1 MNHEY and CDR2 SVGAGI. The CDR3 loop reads CASSSPPSGRGGNEQFF. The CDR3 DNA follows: TGTGCCAGCAGTTCCCCGCCTAGCGGGAGAGGGGGCAATGAGCAGTTCTTC.